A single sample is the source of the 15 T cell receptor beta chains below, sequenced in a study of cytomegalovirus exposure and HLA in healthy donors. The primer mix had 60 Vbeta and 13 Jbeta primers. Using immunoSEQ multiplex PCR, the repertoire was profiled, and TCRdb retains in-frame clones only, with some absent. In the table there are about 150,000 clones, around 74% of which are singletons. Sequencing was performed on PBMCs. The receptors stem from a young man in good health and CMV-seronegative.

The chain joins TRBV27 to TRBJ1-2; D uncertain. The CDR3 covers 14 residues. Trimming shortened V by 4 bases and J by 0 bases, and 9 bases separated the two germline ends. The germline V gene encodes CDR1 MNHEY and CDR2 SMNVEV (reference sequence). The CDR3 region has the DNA TGTGCCAGCAGTTCTTGGGGAGCTAACTATGGCTACACCTTC. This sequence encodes CASSSWGANYGYTF.

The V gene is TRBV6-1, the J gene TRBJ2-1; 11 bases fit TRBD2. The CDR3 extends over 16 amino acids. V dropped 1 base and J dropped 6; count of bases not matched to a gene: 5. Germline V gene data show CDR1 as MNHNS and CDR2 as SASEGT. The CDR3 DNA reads TGTGCCAGCAGTGAAGATAGCGGGGGGGCCCCCAATGAGCAGTTCTTC. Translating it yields CASSEDSGGAPNEQFF.

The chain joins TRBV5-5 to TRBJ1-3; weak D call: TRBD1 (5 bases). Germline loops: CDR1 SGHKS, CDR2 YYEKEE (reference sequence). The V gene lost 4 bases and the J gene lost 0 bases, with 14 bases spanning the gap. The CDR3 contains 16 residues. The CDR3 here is CASSPWGRSSGNTIYF. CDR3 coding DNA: TGTGCCAGCAGCCCCTGGGGCAGGAGCTCTGGAAACACCATATATTTT. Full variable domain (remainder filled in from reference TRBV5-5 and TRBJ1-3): DAGVTQSPTHLIKTRGQQVTLRCSPISGHKSVSWYQQVLGQGPQFIFQYYEKEERGRGNFPDRFSARQFPNYSSELNVNALLLGDSALYLCASSPWGRSSGNTIYFGEGSWLTVV.

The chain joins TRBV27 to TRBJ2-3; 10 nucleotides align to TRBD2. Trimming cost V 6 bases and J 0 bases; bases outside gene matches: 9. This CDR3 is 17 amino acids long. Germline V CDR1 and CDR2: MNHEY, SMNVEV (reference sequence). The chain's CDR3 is CASSLLAGSTSTDTQYF. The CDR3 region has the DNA TGTGCCAGCAGCCTACTAGCGGGGTCGACTAGCACAGATACGCAGTATTTT.

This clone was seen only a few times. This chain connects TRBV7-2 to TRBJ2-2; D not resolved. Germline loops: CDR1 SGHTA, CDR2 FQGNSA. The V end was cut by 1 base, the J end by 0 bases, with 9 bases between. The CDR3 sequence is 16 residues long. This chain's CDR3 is CASSLVWLANTGELFF. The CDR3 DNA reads TGTGCCAGCAGCTTAGTGTGGCTAGCGAACACCGGGGAGCTGTTTTTT. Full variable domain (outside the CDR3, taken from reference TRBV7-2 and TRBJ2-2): GAGVSQSPSNKVTEKGKDVELRCDPISGHTALYWYRQSLGQGLEFLIYFQGNSAPDKSGLPSDRFSAERTGGSVSTLTIQRTQQEDSAVYLCASSLVWLANTGELFFGEGSRLTVL.

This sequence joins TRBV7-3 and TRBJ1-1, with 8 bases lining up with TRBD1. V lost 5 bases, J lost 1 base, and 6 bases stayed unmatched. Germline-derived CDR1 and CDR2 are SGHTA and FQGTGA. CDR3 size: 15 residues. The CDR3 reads CASSLYGQGNTEAFF. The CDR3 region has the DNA TGTGCCAGCAGCCTTTACGGACAGGGGAACACTGAAGCTTTCTTT.

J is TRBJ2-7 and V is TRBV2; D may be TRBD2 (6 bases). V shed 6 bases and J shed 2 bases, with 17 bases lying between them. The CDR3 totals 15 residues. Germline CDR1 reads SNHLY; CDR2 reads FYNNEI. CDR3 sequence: CASSVTGTLTYEQYF. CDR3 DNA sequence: TGTGCCAGCAGCGTTACCGGGACTTTGACCTACGAGCAGTACTTC.

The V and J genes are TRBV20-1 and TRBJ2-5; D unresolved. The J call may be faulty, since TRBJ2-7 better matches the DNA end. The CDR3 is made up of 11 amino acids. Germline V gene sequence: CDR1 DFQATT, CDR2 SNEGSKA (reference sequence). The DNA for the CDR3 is TGCAGTGCTAGCACCTCCTACGAGCAGTACTTC. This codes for CSASTSYEQYF.

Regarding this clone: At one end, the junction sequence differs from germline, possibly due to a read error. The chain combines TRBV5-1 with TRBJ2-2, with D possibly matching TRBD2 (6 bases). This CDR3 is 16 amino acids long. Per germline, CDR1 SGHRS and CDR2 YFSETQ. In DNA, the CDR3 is TGCGCCACCAGCCCTCGGGAGCCCCCGAACACCGGGGAGCTGTTTTTT. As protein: CATSPREPPNTGELFF. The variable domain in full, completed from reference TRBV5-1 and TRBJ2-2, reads KAGVTQTPRYLIKTRGQQVTLSCSPISGHRSVSWYQQTPGQGLQFLFEYFSETQRNKGNFPGRFSGRQFSNSRSEMNVSTLELGDSALYLCATSPREPPNTGELFFGEGSRLTVL.

The CDR3 region has the DNA TGTGCCGGCCGGGACAGGGATAATTCACCCCTCCACTTT. Translating it yields CAGRDRDNSPLHF. The genes are TRBV2 and TRBJ1-6, with TRBD1 matching 9 bases. V shed 11 bases and J 5 bases; nucleotides not matched to a gene: 4. CDR3 size: 13 residues. Germline loops: CDR1 SNHLY, CDR2 FYNNEI.

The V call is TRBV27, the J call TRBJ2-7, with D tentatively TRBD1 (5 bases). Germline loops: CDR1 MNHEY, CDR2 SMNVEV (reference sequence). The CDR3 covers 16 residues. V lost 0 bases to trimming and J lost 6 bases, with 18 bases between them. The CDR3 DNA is TGTGCCAGCAGTTTATCGATTGCCCAGGGTCTGGGCGAGCAGTACGTC. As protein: CASSLSIAQGLGEQYV.

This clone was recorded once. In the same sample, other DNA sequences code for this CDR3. The CDR3 region has the DNA TGTGCCAGTAGTATCTCGGTAAACACTGAAGCTTTCTTT. This translates into CASSISVNTEAFF. The chain combines TRBV19 with TRBJ1-1, with D unresolved. The length of the CDR3 is 13 residues. Trimming took 3 bases from V and 2 from J, leaving 7 bases between them. Per the germline V gene, CDR1 is LNHDA and CDR2 is SQIVND (reference sequence).

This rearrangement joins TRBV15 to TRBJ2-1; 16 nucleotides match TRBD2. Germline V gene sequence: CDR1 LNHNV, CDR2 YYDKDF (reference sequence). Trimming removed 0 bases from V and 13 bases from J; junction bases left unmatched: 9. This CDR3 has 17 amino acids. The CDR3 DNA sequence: TGTGCCACCAGCAGAGATTGGGGACTAGCGGGGGGGGTTAGACAGTTCTTC. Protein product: CATSRDWGLAGGVRQFF.

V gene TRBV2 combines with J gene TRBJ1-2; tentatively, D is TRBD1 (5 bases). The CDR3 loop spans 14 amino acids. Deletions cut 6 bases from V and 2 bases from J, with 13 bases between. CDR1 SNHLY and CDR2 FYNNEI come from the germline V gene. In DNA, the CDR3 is TGTGCCAGCAGGGGCTTGCAGGGAAACTATGGCTACACCTTC. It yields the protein CASRGLQGNYGYTF.

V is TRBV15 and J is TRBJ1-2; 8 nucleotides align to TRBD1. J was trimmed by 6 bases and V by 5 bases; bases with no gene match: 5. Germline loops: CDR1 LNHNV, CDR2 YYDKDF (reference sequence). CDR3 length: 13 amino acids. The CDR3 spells CATSPDRGNGYTF. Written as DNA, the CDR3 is TGTGCCACCAGCCCAGACAGGGGCAATGGCTACACCTTC. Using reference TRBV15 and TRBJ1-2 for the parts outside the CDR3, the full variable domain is DAMVIQNPRYQVTQFGKPVTLSCSQTLNHNVMYWYQQKSSQAPKLLFHYYDKDFNNEADTPDNFQSRRPNTSFCFLDIRSPGLGDTAMYLCATSPDRGNGYTFGSGTRLTVV.